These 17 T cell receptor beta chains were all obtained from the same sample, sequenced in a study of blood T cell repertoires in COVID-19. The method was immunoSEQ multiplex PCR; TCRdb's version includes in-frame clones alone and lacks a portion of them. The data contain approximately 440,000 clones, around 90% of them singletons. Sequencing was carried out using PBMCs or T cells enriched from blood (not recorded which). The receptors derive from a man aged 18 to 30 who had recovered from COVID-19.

CDR3 in DNA: TGCAGCGTTGACGGCGGGATGGGAGAGACCCAGTACTTC. Protein product: CSVDGGMGETQYF. V gene TRBV29-1 combines with J gene TRBJ2-5, with D possibly being TRBD2 (6 bases). This CDR3 spans 13 amino acids. V lost 3 bases to trimming and J lost 4 bases, with 12 bases between them. Germline CDR1 and CDR2: SQVTM and ANQGSEA.

CDR3 sequence reads: CASSLGTANEKLFF. CDR3 DNA: TGTGCCAGCAGCTTGGGGACAGCTAATGAAAAACTGTTTTTT. The rearrangement links TRBV7-9 to TRBJ1-4, with 7 bases fitting TRBD1. Germline V CDR1 and CDR2: SEHNR, FQNEAQ (reference sequence). This CDR3 has 14 amino acids. V lost 3 bases and J lost 3; bases outside the gene matches: 1.

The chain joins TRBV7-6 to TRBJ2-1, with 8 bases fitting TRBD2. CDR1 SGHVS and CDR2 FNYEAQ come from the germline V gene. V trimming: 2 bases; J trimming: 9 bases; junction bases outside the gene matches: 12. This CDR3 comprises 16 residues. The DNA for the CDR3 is TGTGCCAGCAGCTTACGGGCGGGGGGTCTGAAAGTTGAGCAGTTCTTC. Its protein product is CASSLRAGGLKVEQFF.

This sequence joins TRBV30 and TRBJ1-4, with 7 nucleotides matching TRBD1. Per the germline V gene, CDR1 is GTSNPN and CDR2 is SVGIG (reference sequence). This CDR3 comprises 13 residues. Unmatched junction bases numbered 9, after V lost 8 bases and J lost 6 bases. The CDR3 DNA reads TGTGCCAGTCGGACAGGCCGAGATGAAAAACTGTTTTTT. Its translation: CASRTGRDEKLFF.

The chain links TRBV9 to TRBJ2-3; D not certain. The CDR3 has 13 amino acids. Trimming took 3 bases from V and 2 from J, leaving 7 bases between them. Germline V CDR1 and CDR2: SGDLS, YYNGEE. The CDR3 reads CASSETSTDTQYF. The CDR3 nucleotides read TGTGCCAGCAGCGAAACTTCCACAGATACGCAGTATTTT.

As DNA, the CDR3 is TGTGCCTGGATGTACGGGGAGCTGTTTTTT. It yields the protein CAWMYGELFF. The chain uses TRBV30 and TRBJ2-2; D not resolved. Looked up from germline, CDR1 is GTSNPN and CDR2 is SVGIG (reference sequence). The V gene lost 4 bases and the J gene lost 7 bases, with 4 bases spanning the gap. The CDR3 loop spans 10 amino acids.

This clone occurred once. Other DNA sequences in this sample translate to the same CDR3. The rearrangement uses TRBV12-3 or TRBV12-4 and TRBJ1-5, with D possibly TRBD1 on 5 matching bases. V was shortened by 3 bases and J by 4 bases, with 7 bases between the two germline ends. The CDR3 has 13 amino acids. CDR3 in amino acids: CASSLTENQPQHF. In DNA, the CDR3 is TGTGCCAGCAGTTTGACAGAAAATCAGCCCCAGCATTTT.

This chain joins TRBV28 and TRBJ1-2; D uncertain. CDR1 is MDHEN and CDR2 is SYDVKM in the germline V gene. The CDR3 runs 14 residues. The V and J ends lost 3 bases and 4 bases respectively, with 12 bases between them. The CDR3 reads CASSLSEVTYGYTF. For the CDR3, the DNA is TGTGCCAGCAGTTTGAGCGAGGTGACCTATGGCTACACCTTC.

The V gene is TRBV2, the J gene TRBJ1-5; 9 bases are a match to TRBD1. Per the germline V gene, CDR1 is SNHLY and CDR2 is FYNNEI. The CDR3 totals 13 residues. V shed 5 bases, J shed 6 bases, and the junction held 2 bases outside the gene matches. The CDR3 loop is CASSPDRGQPQHF. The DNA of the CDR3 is TGTGCCAGCAGTCCGGACAGGGGTCAGCCCCAGCATTTT.

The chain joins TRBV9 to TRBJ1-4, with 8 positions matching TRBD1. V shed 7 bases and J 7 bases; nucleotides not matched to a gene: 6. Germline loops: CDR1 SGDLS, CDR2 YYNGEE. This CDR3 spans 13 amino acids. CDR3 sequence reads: CASGQGGSEKLFF. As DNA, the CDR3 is TGTGCCAGCGGACAGGGAGGAAGTGAAAAACTGTTTTTT.

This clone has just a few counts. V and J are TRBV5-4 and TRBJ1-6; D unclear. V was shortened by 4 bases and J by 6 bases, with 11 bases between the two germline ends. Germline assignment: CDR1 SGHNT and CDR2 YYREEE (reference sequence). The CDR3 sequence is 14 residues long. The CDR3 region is CASSLRQSNSPLHF. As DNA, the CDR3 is TGTGCCAGCAGCCTGCGGCAGTCTAATTCACCCCTCCACTTT.

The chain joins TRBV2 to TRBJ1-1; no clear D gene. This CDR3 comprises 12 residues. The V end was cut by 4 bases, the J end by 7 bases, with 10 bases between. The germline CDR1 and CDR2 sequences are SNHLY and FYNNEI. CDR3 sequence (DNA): TGTGCCAGCAGTGGGACTACCGTTGAAGCTTTCTTT. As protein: CASSGTTVEAFF.

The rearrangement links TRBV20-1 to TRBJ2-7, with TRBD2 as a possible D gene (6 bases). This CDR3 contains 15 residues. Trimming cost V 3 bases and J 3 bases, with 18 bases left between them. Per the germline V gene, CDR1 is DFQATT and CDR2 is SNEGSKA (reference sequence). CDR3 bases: TGCAGTGCTAGTTGCTGGACTACACGAATCTACGAGCAGTACTTC. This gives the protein CSASCWTTRIYEQYF.

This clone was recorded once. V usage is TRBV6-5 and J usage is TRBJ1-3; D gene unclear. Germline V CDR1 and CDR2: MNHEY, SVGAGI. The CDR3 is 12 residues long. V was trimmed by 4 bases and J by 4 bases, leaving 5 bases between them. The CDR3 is CASSSIGNTIYF. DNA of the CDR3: TGTGCCAGCAGTTCCATCGGAAACACCATATATTTT.

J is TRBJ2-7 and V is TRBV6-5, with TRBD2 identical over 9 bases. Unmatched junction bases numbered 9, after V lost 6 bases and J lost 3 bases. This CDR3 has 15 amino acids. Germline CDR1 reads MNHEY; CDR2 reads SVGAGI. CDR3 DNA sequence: TGTGCCAGCAGACTAGGGGCGGGAGGGCTCTACGAGCAGTACTTC. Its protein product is CASRLGAGGLYEQYF.

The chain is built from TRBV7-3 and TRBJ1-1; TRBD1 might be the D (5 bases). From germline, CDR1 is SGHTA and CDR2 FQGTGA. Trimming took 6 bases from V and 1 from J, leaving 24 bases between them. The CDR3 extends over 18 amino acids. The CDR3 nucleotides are TGTGCCAGCAGTCAGACAGATCTTCCTGGGTCAGGGAACACTGAAGCTTTCTTT. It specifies CASSQTDLPGSGNTEAFF. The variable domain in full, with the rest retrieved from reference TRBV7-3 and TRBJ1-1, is GAGVSQTPSNKVTEKGKYVELRCDPISGHTALYWYRQSLGQGPEFLIYFQGTGAADDSGLPNDRFFAVRPEGSVSTLKIQRTERGDSAVYLCASSQTDLPGSGNTEAFFGQGTRLTVV.

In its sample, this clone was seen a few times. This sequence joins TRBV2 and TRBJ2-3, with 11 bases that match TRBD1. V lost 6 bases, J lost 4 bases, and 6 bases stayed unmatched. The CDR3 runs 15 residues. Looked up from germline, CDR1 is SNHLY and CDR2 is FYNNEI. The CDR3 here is CASSQDRGPADTQYF. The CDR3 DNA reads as TGTGCCAGCAGCCAGGACAGGGGGCCGGCAGATACGCAGTATTTT.